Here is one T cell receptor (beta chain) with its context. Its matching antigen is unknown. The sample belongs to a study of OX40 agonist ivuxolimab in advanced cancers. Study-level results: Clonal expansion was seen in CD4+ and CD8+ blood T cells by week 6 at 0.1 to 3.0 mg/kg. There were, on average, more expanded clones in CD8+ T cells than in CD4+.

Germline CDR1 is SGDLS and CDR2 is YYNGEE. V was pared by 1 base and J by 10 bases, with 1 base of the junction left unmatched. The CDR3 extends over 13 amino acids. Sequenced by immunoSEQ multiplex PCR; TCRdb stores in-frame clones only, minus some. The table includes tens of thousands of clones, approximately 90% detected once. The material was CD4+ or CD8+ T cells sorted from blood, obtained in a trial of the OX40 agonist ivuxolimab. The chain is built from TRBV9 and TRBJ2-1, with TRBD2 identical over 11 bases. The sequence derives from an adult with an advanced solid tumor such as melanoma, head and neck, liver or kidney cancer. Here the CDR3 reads CASSVTSGREQFF. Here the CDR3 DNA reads TGTGCCAGCAGCGTAACTAGCGGGAGAGAGCAGTTCTTC.